This TCR beta chain was sequenced during a study of Ad26.COV2.S vaccination and SARS-CoV-2 variants. Across the study: Ad26.COV2.S given intramuscularly, once or twice 56 days apart.

V trimming: 6 bases; J trimming: 3 bases; junction bases outside the gene matches: 11. CDR1 and CDR2 from the germline V gene are MNHNY and SVGAGI (reference sequence). This CDR3 has 16 amino acids. The treatment was: about 20 received Ad26.COV2.S at low or high dose, single or two shots; five or six received placebo; per-sample allocation not given. Sampling happened 63 days after the first vaccine or placebo injection. The repertoire was sequenced with immunoSEQ multiplex PCR; TCRdb's copy has only in-frame clones and lacks some. The top ten clones hold roughly 3.9% of a sample with 440,000 or so clones, about nine tenths of them seen once.

The sample here was peripheral blood, taken in a trial of Ad26.COV2.S vaccine versus placebo. This sequence joins TRBV6-6 and TRBJ2-7; 10 bases line up with TRBD2. The source is a person aged 18 to 65 who received the Ad26.COV2.S COVID-19 vaccine or a placebo. CDR3 sequence reads: CASSRPGLAFRYEQYF. The DNA for the CDR3 is TGTGCCAGCAGCCGCCCGGGACTAGCGTTCCGCTACGAGCAGTACTTC.